A single sample gave rise to the 20 T cell receptor beta chains below, sequenced in a study of blood T cell repertoires in COVID-19. The protocol was immunoSEQ multiplex PCR, while the TCRdb copy is restricted to in-frame clones and leaves out a portion. The sample contains 250,000 or so clones, more than 75% of which appear only once. The sample consisted of peripheral blood. All receptors derive from a man aged 40-55 years with active or convalescent COVID-19.

This chain connects TRBV23-1 to TRBJ1-2; 11 bases map to TRBD1. TRBV23-1 is classed as an ORF, of uncertain function. V shed 4 bases, J shed 3 bases, and the junction held 1 base outside the gene matches. This CDR3 spans 14 amino acids. The chain's CDR3 is CASSPGQGDYGYTF. CDR3 sequence (DNA): TGCGCCAGCAGTCCGGGACAGGGGGACTATGGCTACACCTTC.

CDR3 protein: CASSLNRDTFYEQYF. The CDR3 DNA reads TGTGCCAGCAGCCTCAACCGGGACACCTTCTACGAGCAGTACTTC. The chain recombines TRBV11-2 with TRBJ2-7; possible D gene TRBD1, 6 bases. Germline V gene lookup returns CDR1 SGHAT and CDR2 FQNNGV. V was trimmed by 5 bases and J by 3 bases, leaving 17 bases between them. This CDR3 spans 15 amino acids.

The chain has TRBV6-2 or TRBV6-3 and TRBJ1-2, with 8 bases that match TRBD1. The length of the CDR3 is 15 residues. The germline CDR1 and CDR2 sequences are MNHEY and SVGEGT. J lost 8 bases, V lost 2 bases, and 10 bases had no gene match. For the CDR3, the DNA is TGTGCCAGCAGTTACGGGCAGGGGGCGTTGAGCGGCTACACCTTC. It encodes CASSYGQGALSGYTF.

This rearrangement joins TRBV7-3 to TRBJ2-2; possibly TRBD2 for D (7 bases). V was trimmed by 3 bases and J by 3 bases, leaving 17 bases between them. This CDR3 is built from 17 residues. CDR1 and CDR2 from the germline V gene are SGHTA and FQGTGA. CDR3 region: CASSLFGGRLDTGELFF. The CDR3 bases are TGTGCCAGCAGCTTGTTCGGGGGGCGCCTGGACACCGGGGAGCTGTTTTTT.

This clone was recorded only once. The rearrangement joins TRBV29-1 to TRBJ1-4; 9 positions agree with TRBD1. J gave up 5 bases and V 6 bases, and 4 bases lay outside the gene matches. The length of the CDR3 is 13 residues. Germline-derived CDR1 and CDR2 are SQVTM and ANQGSEA. CDR3 nucleotide sequence: TGCAGCGTGGCGGGACAGGGAAATGAAAAACTGTTTTTT. It translates to CSVAGQGNEKLFF. Full variable domain (outside the CDR3, taken from reference TRBV29-1 and TRBJ1-4): SAVISQKPSRDICQRGTSLTIQCQVDSQVTMMFWYRQQPGQSLTLIATANQGSEATYESGFVIDKFPISRPNLTFSTLTVSNMSPEDSSIYLCSVAGQGNEKLFFGSGTQLSVL.

The genes are TRBV19 and TRBJ2-4; D is possibly TRBD2 (6 bases). V was clipped by 6 bases and J by 0 bases, with 9 bases between them. The germline V gene encodes CDR1 LNHDA and CDR2 SQIVND (reference sequence). CDR3 length equals 14 residues. CDR3 sequence: CASSGDLAKNIQYF. The CDR3 region has the DNA TGTGCCAGTAGCGGGGACTTAGCCAAAAACATTCAGTACTTC.

As for this clone: The junction and the germline gene differ at one end; a read error may be behind it. The chain has TRBV12-5 and TRBJ2-3; 14 bases are shared with TRBD2. The CDR3 length is 14 residues. Germline assignment: CDR1 LGHNT and CDR2 FRNRAP. For the CDR3, the DNA is TGTGCTAGTGACCTCGGACTAGCGGGAGGCGACCCCGCATTT. This gives the protein CASDLGLAGGDPAF.

The chain has TRBV11-3 and TRBJ2-5, with D possibly matching TRBD1 (6 bases). The CDR3 consists of 14 residues. Germline CDR1 and CDR2: SGHNT and YENEEA. V lost 4 bases to trimming and J lost 1 base, with 10 bases between them. CDR3 bases: TGTGCCAGCAGCTCATACAGGGCCCAAGAGACCCAGTACTTC. Translation gives CASSSYRAQETQYF.

The chain combines TRBV7-3 with TRBJ2-2; 7 nucleotides line up with TRBD1. The J segment lost 6 bases and the V segment lost 8 bases, leaving 9 bases of the junction unmatched. CDR1 SGHTA and CDR2 FQGTGA come from the germline V gene. This CDR3 comprises 14 residues. This CDR3 reads CASRGQEGSGELFF. The CDR3 DNA is TGTGCCAGCCGCGGACAGGAAGGCTCCGGGGAGCTGTTTTTT.

The gene calls are TRBV30 and TRBJ2-1; 7 bases fit TRBD2. The CDR3 is 19 residues long. CDR1 and CDR2 (germline): GTSNPN, SVGIG (reference sequence). V lost 4 bases to trimming and J lost 0 bases; unmatched junction nucleotides: 18. The DNA for the CDR3 is TGTGCCTGGACTCCTTCCAGCGGGAAATATTTAAGCTCCTACAATGAGCAGTTCTTC. This gives the protein CAWTPSSGKYLSSYNEQFF.

This chain joins TRBV6-6 and TRBJ1-2; TRBD1 matches 7 bases. From germline, CDR1 is MNHNY and CDR2 SVGAGI (reference sequence). The CDR3 totals 16 residues. Germline trimming cut 2 bases from V and 4 bases from J; bases unmatched to any gene: 10. The CDR3 spells CASSYARQGRAYGYTF. The CDR3 DNA reads as TGTGCCAGCAGTTACGCCCGACAGGGTAGGGCCTATGGCTACACCTTC.

This rearrangement joins TRBV7-9 to TRBJ1-1; D not resolved. V shed 0 bases and J shed 5 bases, with 10 bases lying between them. CDR3 length: 14 amino acids. Per the germline V gene, CDR1 is SEHNR and CDR2 is FQNEAQ (reference sequence). CDR3 in DNA: TGTGCCAGCAGCTTAGCGGGGAGAGCAACTGAAGCTTTCTTT. It specifies CASSLAGRATEAFF.

J is TRBJ2-1 and V is TRBV11-3; 11 bases fit TRBD2. V shed 6 bases and J 4 bases; nucleotides not matched to a gene: 5. Germline lookup yields CDR1 SGHNT and CDR2 YENEEA. The CDR3 spans 15 residues. CDR3 bases: TGTGCCAGCAGACTGACTAGCGGGATTTACAATGAGCAGTTCTTC. Its protein product is CASRLTSGIYNEQFF.

V usage is TRBV19 and J usage is TRBJ1-2; D call uncertain. Germline assignment: CDR1 LNHDA and CDR2 SQIVND (reference sequence). V lost 3 bases and J lost 5, with 10 bases in between. The CDR3 is 13 residues long. CDR3 in amino acids: CASSIPTAYGYTF. The CDR3 DNA is TGTGCCAGTAGTATTCCAACAGCTTATGGCTACACCTTC. Looking up the rest from reference TRBV19 and TRBJ1-2 gives the full variable domain: DGGITQSPKYLFRKEGQNVTLSCEQNLNHDAMYWYRQDPGQGLRLIYYSQIVNDFQKGDIAEGYSVSREKKESFPLTVTSAQKNPTAFYLCASSIPTAYGYTFGSGTRLTVV.

The CDR3 nucleotides read TGTGCCAGCTCACCACTTACGGTCTCTGGAAACACCATATATTTT. It yields the protein CASSPLTVSGNTIYF. The chain employs TRBV18 and TRBJ1-3; unclear D gene. CDR1 and CDR2 (germline): KGHSH, LQKENI. The length of the CDR3 is 15 residues. Trimming shortened V by 1 base and J by 0 bases, and 7 bases separated the two germline ends. Supplemented by reference TRBV18 and TRBJ1-3, the full variable domain reads NAGVMQNPRHLVRRRGQEARLRCSPMKGHSHVYWYRQLPEEGLKFMVYLQKENIIDESGMPKERFSAEFPKEGPSILRIQQVVRGDSAAYFCASSPLTVSGNTIYFGEGSWLTVV.

V usage is TRBV12-3 or TRBV12-4 and J usage is TRBJ2-7, with 11 nucleotides matching TRBD1. This CDR3 region has 13 residues. V dropped 6 bases and J dropped 7; count of bases not matched to a gene: 5. The DNA for the CDR3 is TGTGCCAGCAGGGCCGGGACAGGGGGAGAGCAGTACTTC. It codes for CASRAGTGGEQYF.

The rearrangement uses TRBV28 and TRBJ2-7; 8 bases agree with TRBD1. Germline lookup yields CDR1 MDHEN and CDR2 SYDVKM. V trimming: 6 bases; J trimming: 0 bases; junction bases outside the gene matches: 7. This CDR3 spans 15 amino acids. DNA of the CDR3: TGTGCCAGCAGCGTGGGACAGGCTTTCTCCTACGAGCAGTACTTC. Translated: CASSVGQAFSYEQYF.

The chain couples TRBV12-5 to TRBJ2-1; 11 positions match TRBD2. V lost 2 bases to trimming and J lost 8 bases; unmatched junction nucleotides: 5. CDR3 length equals 15 residues. Germline CDR1 reads LGHNT; CDR2 reads FRNRAP. CDR3 DNA: TGTGCTAGTGGTTTGACTAGCGGGAGAAACTATGAGCAGTTCTTC. Amino acid sequence: CASGLTSGRNYEQFF.

This clone has only one observation. This chain uses TRBV25-1 with TRBJ2-1, with a tentative D call TRBD2 (5 bases). V was cut by 7 bases and J by 4 bases, with 8 bases left in between. The V gene's germline CDR1 is MGHDK and CDR2 SYGVNS. The CDR3 totals 12 residues. The CDR3 reads CASTEGYNEQFF. The CDR3 region has the DNA TGTGCCAGCACCGAGGGTTACAATGAGCAGTTCTTC.

This clone has a handful of counts. V is TRBV5-4 and J is TRBJ1-6; 11 positions agree with TRBD1. Germline trimming cut 3 bases from V and 8 bases from J; bases unmatched to any gene: 4. This CDR3 comprises 15 residues. CDR1 and CDR2 from the germline V gene are SGHNT and YYREEE (reference sequence). CDR3: CASSSPGQGDSPLHF. CDR3 in DNA: TGTGCCAGCAGCTCCCCGGGACAGGGGGATTCACCCCTCCACTTT.